What follows describes a single T cell receptor beta chain. Its antigen is not known. This sample was taken from a study of cytomegalovirus exposure and HLA in healthy donors. Notes on the study in general: Later work showed greater clonal expansion in HLA-associated TCR beta chains than in equally common others. Within the data, a cluster of highly shared sequence variants was likely a sequencing artifact.

It was with 60 Vbeta and 13 Jbeta primers that the PCR ran. Sequencing was performed with immunoSEQ multiplex PCR; in TCRdb, only in-frame clones are kept and a portion is missing. There are 120,000 or so clones in the sample; over 70% occur only once, and more than 1% lies in the top ten. Per the germline V gene, CDR1 is SEHNR and CDR2 is FQNEAQ (reference sequence). Trimming shortened V by 1 base and J by 6 bases, and 6 bases separated the two germline ends. The CDR3 covers 13 residues. The rearrangement uses TRBV7-9 and TRBJ2-2; the D is unclear. The sample taken for sequencing was PBMCs. The sequence was obtained from a female donor in good health and CMV-seronegative. As DNA, the CDR3 is TGTGCCAGCAGCTTAGTAGAGGCCGGGGAGCTGTTTTTT. Its translation is CASSLVEAGELFF.